This paragraph covers one TCR beta chain sequence. In germline, CDR1 is SEHNR, CDR2 FQNEAQ (reference sequence). Trimming cost V 0 bases and J 6 bases; bases outside gene matches: 7. This CDR3 has 16 residues. Here immunoSEQ multiplex PCR was the method, and the copy in TCRdb shows in-frame clones only, minus some. The sample lists over 25,000 clones, roughly 85% occurring once. Treatment described: randomized to nivolumab then ipilimumab (arm A) or the reverse (arm B). From thawed PBMCs, live CD3+CD8+ cells negative for CD19 and CD56 were sorted. This entry belongs to a study of sequential checkpoint blockade in melanoma. The overall study: After both sequences, patients received maintenance nivolumab.

This chain links TRBV7-9 with TRBJ1-4; 7 bases align to TRBD1. This TCR was sampled from a human donor with melanoma. Sequencing used CD8+ T cells sorted from blood (inferred from file names), obtained from a patient given nivolumab and ipilimumab in sequence. In DNA, the CDR3 is TGTGCCAGCAGCTTAGCACCCAGGGGGATGGATGAAAAACTGTTTTTT. This encodes CASSLAPRGMDEKLFF.